A single sample is the source of the 16 T cell receptor beta chains below, sequenced in a study of tumor and adjacent non-tumor tissue in lung cancer. TCRbeta libraries were built with three rounds of nested PCR, modified from ARM-PCR. TCRdb processed the multiplex PCR reads anew with MiXCR; each CDR3 protein has one entry. Of about 110,000 distinct CDR3 sequences listed, roughly 73% are singletons. RNA was extracted from bulk tissue without any cell sorting. Sequencing was performed on lung tumor tissue. The receptors here all came from a woman aged 55-75 years with non-small cell lung cancer.

The V gene is TRBV28, the J gene TRBJ1-5; 9 bases align to TRBD1. The CDR3 length is 17 residues. The junction had 5 bases not matched to a gene; V was cut back by 2 bases and J by 0 bases. The V gene's germline CDR1 is MDHEN and CDR2 SYDVKM. CDR3 coding DNA: TGTGCCAGCAGTTTACGGACAGGGGCGTATAGCAATCAGCCCCAGCATTTT. Translating gives CASSLRTGAYSNQPQHF.

Remarks on this clonotype: No conserved phenylalanine or tryptophan is present at the end of the CDR3, so a read error is the likely explanation. The V and J genes are TRBV4-3 and TRBJ2-7; 8 bases match TRBD1. This CDR3 is built from 14 residues. Germline CDR1 and CDR2: LGHNA and YSLEER. V trimming: 3 bases; J trimming: 7 bases; junction bases outside the gene matches: 8. This CDR3 reads CASSHARTGTEQYI. CDR3 coding DNA: TGCGCCAGCAGCCATGCGAGGACAGGGACGGAGCAGTACATC.

The gene calls are TRBV4-2 and TRBJ2-3; TRBD2 matches at 15 bases. Per germline, CDR1 LGHNA and CDR2 YNFKEQ. The junction had 9 bases not matched to a gene; V was cut back by 4 bases and J by 4 bases. This CDR3 region has 18 residues. CDR3 DNA sequence: TGTGCCAGCAGCCGACGACTACGGACTAGCGGGGGGGCAGATACGCAGTATTTT. This translates into CASSRRLRTSGGADTQYF.

This clonotype was recorded once. Sequence at one end of the junction differs from germline and may be a read error. V usage is TRBV28 and J usage is TRBJ2-7; no clear D gene. From germline, CDR1 is MDHEN and CDR2 SYDVKM. This CDR3 has 15 residues. In nucleotides, the CDR3 is TGTGCCAGTAGCTTTTTCCTAGGGAACGCCTACGAGCAGTATTTC. Amino acids: CASSFFLGNAYEQYF.

This clonotype was detected only a few times. The CDR3 region is CASSAWTGSPQHF. CDR3 sequence (DNA): TGTGCCAGCAGCGCCTGGACAGGTTCGCCCCAGCATTTT. This sequence joins TRBV7-8 and TRBJ1-5; 7 nucleotides match TRBD1. J gave up 9 bases and V 5 bases, and 7 bases lay outside the gene matches. The CDR3 has 13 residues. CDR1 and CDR2 (germline): SGHVS, FQNEAQ.

This clonotype was detected once. Compared with germline, one end of the junction differs, possibly owing to a read error. The CDR3 spells CSAGGAGDIETQYF. The CDR3 bases are TGCAGTGCTGGCGGGGCGGGGGACATAGAGACCCAATACTTC. V is TRBV20-1 and J is TRBJ2-5; possibly TRBD2 for D (7 bases). The CDR3 runs to 14 residues. Germline CDR1 reads DFQATT; CDR2 reads SNEGSKA (reference sequence).

Notes on this clonotype: The germline gene is not matched at one end of the junction; a read error may be the cause. This chain connects TRBV2 to TRBJ2-3; D unclear. The CDR3 extends over 13 amino acids. Per germline, CDR1 SNHLY and CDR2 FYNNEI. Written as DNA, the CDR3 is TGTGCCAGCAGTGAAGAAATCACAGATACGAAGTATTTT. Its translation: CASSEEITDTKYF. The full variable domain, rest sourced from reference TRBV2 and TRBJ2-3, is EPEVTQTPSHQVTQMGQEVILRCVPISNHLYFYWYRQILGQKVEFLVSFYNNEISEKSEIFDDQFSVERPDGSNFTLKIRSTKLEDSAMYFCASSEEITDTKYFGPGTRLTVL.

Turning to this clonotype: At one of its ends the junction is not consistent with the germline gene, which may arise from a read error. The chain carries TRBV20-1 and TRBJ1-5, with TRBD1 as a possible D gene (6 bases). Germline V gene data show CDR1 as DFQATT and CDR2 as SNEGSKA (reference sequence). The CDR3 totals 15 residues. CDR3 nucleotides: TGCAGTACTAGTAGGCAGGGGCAAAGCAATCAGCCCCAGCATTTT. This encodes CSTSRQGQSNQPQHF.

Details on this clonotype: Sequence at one end of the junction differs from germline and may be a read error. The genes are TRBV11-2 and TRBJ2-7, with 8 positions matching TRBD2. The CDR3 has 15 amino acids. CDR1 is SGHAT and CDR2 is FQNNGV in the germline V gene. The DNA for the CDR3 is TGTGCCAGCAGCCACGGGACTAGAGGGAGCTACGAGCATTACTTC. Translating it yields CASSHGTRGSYEHYF.

This rearrangement joins TRBV29-1 to TRBJ2-1; weak D call: TRBD2 (6 bases). The CDR3 sequence is 16 residues long. Trimming took 6 bases from V and 2 from J, leaving 20 bases between them. Per germline, CDR1 SQVTM and CDR2 ANQGSEA. The CDR3 loop reads CSVGVRIGLTYNEQFF. DNA of the CDR3: TGCAGCGTAGGGGTAAGGATAGGACTAACCTACAATGAGCAGTTCTTC.

About this clonotype: A read error may be the cause here, since a much bigger clone is one base away. Given the absence of the conserved phenylalanine or tryptophan at the CDR3 end, a read error is likely. The rearrangement uses TRBV28 and TRBJ2-1; 12 positions match TRBD2. Germline V gene sequence: CDR1 MDHEN, CDR2 SYDVKM. Trimming took 1 base from V and 10 from J; bases not matched to a gene: 5. This CDR3 spans 15 amino acids. CDR3 protein: CASSLSLAGGGEQFS. The CDR3 DNA is TGTGCCAGCAGTTTATCCCTAGCGGGAGGGGGAGAGCAGTTCTCC.

This clonotype came up many times. This chain connects TRBV6-5 to TRBJ2-1; 12 nucleotides align to TRBD1. Trimming took 5 bases from V and 6 from J; bases not matched to a gene: 5. The CDR3 is 15 residues long. Germline values: CDR1 MNHEY, CDR2 SVGAGI. CDR3 nucleotides: TGTGCCAGCAGTACCGGGACAGGGGGCACCAATGAGCAGTTCTTC. This encodes CASSTGTGGTNEQFF.

As regards this clonotype: Germline is not matched at one junction end, which may reflect a read error. The chain has TRBV4-3 and TRBJ1-3; D unclear. The V gene's germline CDR1 is LGHNA and CDR2 YSLEER. The CDR3 totals 16 residues. The CDR3 here is CASSQEYRTSGNTVYF. The CDR3 DNA sequence: TGCGCCAGCAGCCAAGAGTACCGAACCTCAGGAAACACCGTATATTTT.

This clonotype came up a few times. V gene TRBV20-1 combines with J gene TRBJ2-3, with a tentative D call TRBD1 (6 bases). CDR1 is DFQATT, CDR2 SNEGSKA, per germline (reference sequence). The CDR3 has 11 residues. V was cut by 6 bases and J by 10 bases, with 14 bases left in between. The CDR3 protein is CSASKQGPQYF. For the CDR3, the DNA is TGCAGTGCCTCCAAGCAGGGGCCGCAGTATTTT.

With regard to this clonotype: Because the CDR3 is missing its conserved closing phenylalanine or tryptophan, this is likely a read error. V and J are TRBV20-1 and TRBJ2-1; D unclear. From germline, CDR1 is DFQATT and CDR2 SNEGSKA (reference sequence). The CDR3 totals 11 residues. The CDR3 spells CNARPVNEQFL. Here the CDR3 DNA reads TGCAATGCTAGACCGGTCAATGAGCAGTTCTTA.

This clonotype was picked up one time. A read error is possible here, since a much larger clone lies one base away. Lacking the conserved final phenylalanine or tryptophan, this CDR3 likely reflects a read error. This chain connects TRBV20-1 to TRBJ2-5; D may be TRBD1 (7 bases). The ends were cut back, 6 bases at V and 4 bases at J, with 15 bases in the middle. Germline-derived CDR1 and CDR2 are DFQATT and SNEGSKA (reference sequence). The CDR3 consists of 13 residues. CDR3 nucleotide sequence: TGCAGTGCCCCCTGGCAGGGGGGAGAGACCCAGTACTTA. Its translation is CSAPWQGGETQYL.